The clone carrying this T cell receptor (beta chain) was found a few times. The sample originates from a study of blood T cell repertoires in COVID-19. Across the whole study: The United States, Italy and Spain supplied acute and convalescent COVID-19 samples.

Authors' methods: Amplification of reference gene primers was used by the study to estimate nucleated cell counts. Data came from immunoSEQ multiplex PCR; TCRdb stores just in-frame clones and leaves some out. The DNA was the basis for D and trimming; V, J and clone size are from that table. The sample yields about 140,000 clones, approximately 80% seen once. The CDR3 contains 16 residues. V lost 4 bases and J lost 6; bases outside the gene matches: 8. Germline values: CDR1 SGDLS, CDR2 YYNGEE. The origin of this receptor is a human donor in a cohort sampled during active COVID-19. The chain has TRBV9 and TRBJ2-1; 12 bases match TRBD2. The material sequenced was peripheral blood. CDR3 nucleotide sequence: TGTGCCAGCAGCTTCACGACTAGCGGGGGAAGCAATGAGCAGTTCTTC. Protein sequence: CASSFTTSGGSNEQFF.